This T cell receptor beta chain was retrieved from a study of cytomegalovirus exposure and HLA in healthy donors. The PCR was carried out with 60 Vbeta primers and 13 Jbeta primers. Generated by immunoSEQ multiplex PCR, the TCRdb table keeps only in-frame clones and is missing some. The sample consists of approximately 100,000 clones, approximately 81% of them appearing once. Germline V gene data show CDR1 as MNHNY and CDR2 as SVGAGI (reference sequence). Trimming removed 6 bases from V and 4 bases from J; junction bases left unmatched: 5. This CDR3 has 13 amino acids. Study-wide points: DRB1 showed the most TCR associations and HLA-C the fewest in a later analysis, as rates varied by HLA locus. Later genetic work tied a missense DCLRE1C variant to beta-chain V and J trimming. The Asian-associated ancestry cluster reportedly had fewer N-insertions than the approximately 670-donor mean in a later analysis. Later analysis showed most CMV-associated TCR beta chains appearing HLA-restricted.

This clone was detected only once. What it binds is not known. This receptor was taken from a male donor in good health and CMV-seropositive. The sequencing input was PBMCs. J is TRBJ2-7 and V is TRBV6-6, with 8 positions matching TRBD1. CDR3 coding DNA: TGTGCCAGCAGAATGACAGGGGCGTACGAGCAGTACTTC. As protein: CASRMTGAYEQYF.